This TCR beta chain derives from a study of CD8 T cells in Susac syndrome. cDNA came from about 0.5 to 1 ug RNA primed by random hexamers. MiXCR, applied by TCRdb to the immunoSEQ multiplex PCR reads, yields one record per CDR3 protein. The table records over 100,000 distinct CDR3 sequences, around 97% of them present only once. The T cells that were sequenced for TCR beta were CD8+ and CD4+ cells from blood. The CD8+ and CD4+ T cells were negatively isolated, with the TEMRA cells enriched by FACS. Overall study results and limits: By the study's own acknowledgment, its TCR sequencing and HLA analysis included relatively few individuals.

Note on this clonotype: Its antigen remains unidentified.

The CDR3 has 15 amino acids. Germline CDR1 SEHNR, CDR2 FQNEAQ (reference sequence). Trimming stripped 5 bases from V and 5 bases from J, with 19 bases between. Sequenced input: CD4+ T cells from PBMCs. This receptor was identified in a human donor in good health. The V call is TRBV7-9, the J call TRBJ2-7, with D possibly TRBD2 on 6 matching bases. CDR3 in amino acids: CASSLITSPSDEQYF. Written as DNA, the CDR3 is TGTGCCAGCAGCCTGATCACTAGCCCTTCGGACGAGCAGTACTTC.